This paragraph covers one TCR beta chain sequence. Its specificity is not known. This related bone marrow graft donor gave peripheral blood on the day of marrow donation. This entry is derived from a study of T cells after posttransplantation cyclophosphamide. V was clipped by 5 bases and J by 4 bases; unmatched bases: 5. In germline, CDR1 is SGHTA, CDR2 FQGNSA. The CDR3 extends over 15 amino acids. This table comes from immunoSEQ multiplex PCR, and its TCRdb copy is limited to in-frame clones, with some not included. The data show 45,000 to 60,000 clones, 85% to 95% seen once. General study results and limits: Donor-recipient repertoire similarity was low at 1-2 months, rising over year one.

Sequences were obtained from PBMCs. The sequence was obtained from a woman aged 50 to 60 in good health and a related stem cell transplant donor. The genes are TRBV7-2 and TRBJ1-3, with 10 bases aligning to TRBD1. This CDR3 reads CASSRQGAPGNTIYF. The DNA for the CDR3 is TGTGCCAGCAGCCGACAGGGGGCGCCGGGAAACACCATATATTTT. Full variable domain (remainder filled in from reference TRBV7-2 and TRBJ1-3): GAGVSQSPSNKVTEKGKDVELRCDPISGHTALYWYRQSLGQGLEFLIYFQGNSAPDKSGLPSDRFSAERTGGSVSTLTIQRTQQEDSAVYLCASSRQGAPGNTIYFGEGSWLTVV.